A single sample is the source of the 2 T cell receptor beta chains below, sequenced in a study of patients and donors after allogeneic stem cell transplantation (dated by TCRdb to the early 2020s). Receptor amplification or capture employed RT-PCR. For sequencing, a NextSeq 550 was employed. TCRdb reanalyzed the raw reads on its own, using fastp at Q25 for trimming and MiXCR for clone calling, and kept in-frame beta chains. For every CDR3 protein sequence, its rows merge into one entry that carries the most common genes and DNA. This sample holds over 30,000 distinct CDR3 sequences; less than 45% were observed only once. Approximately 82% of the sample is taken by the ten largest. Sequencing used blood, either unsorted or a sorted T cell fraction (not recorded which). These receptors were collected from a human donor who was either an allogeneic HSCT recipient or a stem cell or donor lymphocyte infusion donor (not recorded which). It is not recorded whose cells these are; they may come from a transplant donor.

CDR3 in amino acids: CASSFWTSGPPPPNEQFF. The CDR3 region has the DNA TGTGCCAGCAGTTTTTGGACTAGCGGGCCCCCTCCCCCCAATGAGCAGTTCTTC. This rearrangement joins TRBV12-3 or TRBV12-4 to TRBJ2-1, with 11 bases aligning to TRBD2. The CDR3 is 18 residues long. Trimming removed 3 bases from V and 6 bases from J; junction bases left unmatched: 13.

The chain recombines TRBV7-9 with TRBJ2-3; the D is unclear. The germline V and J ends were trimmed by 3 bases and 0 bases, with 7 bases remaining between them. This CDR3 has 14 amino acids. Looked up from germline, CDR1 is SEHNR and CDR2 is FQNEAQ (reference sequence). CDR3: CASSLTHSTDTQYF. The CDR3 DNA is TGTGCCAGCAGCTTGACGCACAGCACAGATACGCAGTATTTT.